This record concerns one TCR beta chain sequence. CDR1 is SGDLS and CDR2 is YYNGEE in the germline V gene. The CDR3 is 15 amino acids. V lost 0 bases, J lost 1 base, and 8 bases lay in between. TCRdb keeps only in-frame clones here, not all; method: immunoSEQ multiplex PCR. The sample yields roughly 150,000 clones, roughly 89% seen once. This record comes from a study of cytomegalovirus exposure and HLA in healthy donors. Input material: PBMCs. The rearrangement joins TRBV9 to TRBJ1-3; D ambiguous. The receptor was isolated from a woman aged 18-30 years in good health and CMV-seropositive. The DNA for the CDR3 is TGTGCCAGCAGCGTAGAACGCGCTTCTGGAAACACCATATATTTT. Translated: CASSVERASGNTIYF.